This TCR beta chain was found in a study of T cells in Graves' hyperthyroidism and ophthalmopathy. Study-wide context: Peripheral blood was acquired at first diagnosis, ahead of any therapy whatsoever.

This clonotype occurred many times. What it recognizes is unknown. Researchers amplified the TCR beta CDR3 regions from RNA transcripts. An initial round of RT-PCR targeting the TCR CDR3 relied on the HTBI primer set. TCRdb reprocessed the multiplex PCR reads via MiXCR and lists one record per CDR3 protein. Among roughly 640,000 distinct CDR3 sequences listed, about a sixth were seen once. The study's findings and limits: Also found in blood were most expanded thyroid clonotypes above 0.001.

The sequence was collected from a woman aged 40 to 50 with Graves' ophthalmopathy. Sequenced material: blood.

CDR3 bases: TGTGCCAGCCGATCCGGGACACAGACCTACGAGCAGTACTTC. It codes for CASRSGTQTYEQYF. This chain joins TRBV2 and TRBJ2-7; possible D gene TRBD1, 6 bases. In germline, CDR1 is SNHLY, CDR2 FYNNEI. The length of the CDR3 is 14 residues. Trimming shortened V by 8 bases and J by 2 bases, and 16 bases separated the two germline ends.